This entry lists 8 T cell receptor beta chains sequenced from one sample in a study of T cell responses to AZD1222 COVID-19 vaccine. The method was immunoSEQ multiplex PCR; TCRdb's version includes in-frame clones alone and lacks a portion of them. The sample yields some 100,000 clones, around nine tenths seen once. The source material was peripheral blood, sampled on day 0 of AZD1222 vaccination. The source of these receptors is an adult in good health.

This sequence joins TRBV7-2 and TRBJ2-1, with TRBD2 identical over 9 bases. Germline lookup yields CDR1 SGHTA and CDR2 FQGNSA. The junction had 7 bases not matched to a gene; V was cut back by 1 base and J by 9 bases. This CDR3 region has 15 residues. CDR3 DNA sequence: TGTGCCAGCAGCTTAGAGTCTAGCGGGATGCTTGAGCAGTTCTTC. Protein: CASSLESSGMLEQFF. Full variable domain (outside the CDR3, taken from reference TRBV7-2 and TRBJ2-1): GAGVSQSPSNKVTEKGKDVELRCDPISGHTALYWYRQSLGQGLEFLIYFQGNSAPDKSGLPSDRFSAERTGGSVSTLTIQRTQQEDSAVYLCASSLESSGMLEQFFGPGTRLTVL.

This chain uses TRBV19 with TRBJ2-2; the match to TRBD1 covers 7 bases. V lost 10 bases and J lost 2; bases outside the gene matches: 10. Germline V CDR1 and CDR2: LNHDA, SQIVND (reference sequence). The CDR3 has 15 amino acids. The CDR3 DNA follows: TGTGCCACTCTAAAGGGACAGACAAACACCGGGGAGCTGTTTTTT. It translates to CATLKGQTNTGELFF.

V is TRBV5-1 and J is TRBJ1-1; D not certain. Trimming removed 0 bases at V and 0 bases at J, with 6 bases between. This CDR3 contains 14 residues. Germline V gives CDR1 SGHRS, CDR2 YFSETQ. CDR3 region: CASSLGLLNTEAFF. The CDR3 DNA follows: TGCGCCAGCAGCTTGGGCCTTTTGAACACTGAAGCTTTCTTT. The entire variable domain, with the rest obtained from reference TRBV5-1 and TRBJ1-1, is as follows: KAGVTQTPRYLIKTRGQQVTLSCSPISGHRSVSWYQQTPGQGLQFLFEYFSETQRNKGNFPGRFSGRQFSNSRSEMNVSTLELGDSALYLCASSLGLLNTEAFFGQGTRLTVV.

V usage is TRBV10-2 and J usage is TRBJ1-1; D unresolved. The V end was cut by 2 bases, the J end by 2 bases, with 6 bases between. In germline, CDR1 is WSHSY, CDR2 SAAADI. The CDR3 has 13 amino acids. The CDR3 region has the DNA TGCGCCAGCAGTGAGGGCGAAAACACTGAAGCTTTCTTT. It translates to CASSEGENTEAFF.

The chain recombines TRBV11-2 with TRBJ2-7; D tentatively reads TRBD1 or TRBD2 (5 bases each). V was cut by 6 bases and J by 3 bases, with 18 bases left in between. Germline values: CDR1 SGHAT, CDR2 FQNNGV. The CDR3 is 15 residues long. For the CDR3, the DNA is TGTGCCAGCAGACCCCGAGGGGTCGTAGTCTACGAGCAGTACTTC. Translation: CASRPRGVVVYEQYF. The complete variable domain, with remaining parts taken from reference TRBV11-2 and TRBJ2-7, reads EAGVAQSPRYKIIEKRQSVAFWCNPISGHATLYWYQQILGQGPKLLIQFQNNGVVDDSQLPKDRFSAERLKGVDSTLKIQPAKLEDSAVYLCASRPRGVVVYEQYFGPGTRLTVT.

The chain uses TRBV9 and TRBJ2-3; D may match TRBD1 or TRBD2 (6 bases each). Trimming shortened V by 0 bases and J by 1 base, and 9 bases separated the two germline ends. This CDR3 is built from 15 residues. Germline-derived CDR1 and CDR2 are SGDLS and YYNGEE. In DNA form, the CDR3 reads TGTGCCAGCAGCGTAGATGGGGGGCGCACAGATACGCAGTATTTT. Amino acid sequence: CASSVDGGRTDTQYF.

The V call is TRBV15, the J call TRBJ2-3; D may be TRBD2 (6 bases). From germline, CDR1 is LNHNV and CDR2 YYDKDF (reference sequence). The CDR3 extends over 15 amino acids. The V end was cut by 5 bases, the J end by 2 bases, with 14 bases between. CDR3 coding DNA: TGTGCCACCAGCCTGGGGGAGCGGGTCACAGATACGCAGTATTTT. This gives the protein CATSLGERVTDTQYF.

The chain employs TRBV12-3 or TRBV12-4 and TRBJ1-1, with D perhaps TRBD1 (5 bases). The CDR3 sequence is 13 residues long. With 3 bases removed from V and 4 bases from J, the gap between germline ends came to 9 bases. The CDR3 coding sequence is TGTGCCAGCAGTTTTGGAACAGGCACTGAAGCTTTCTTT. Its translation is CASSFGTGTEAFF.